This T cell receptor beta chain was found in a study of blood T cell repertoires in COVID-19. The overall study: T cells, B-cell-depleted T cells, or PBMCs supplied cDNA or gDNA.

Per the original data handling: Researchers report that nucleated cell counts were estimated from reference gene primer amplification. Sequencing used immunoSEQ multiplex PCR; TCRdb keeps in-frame clones, though not all of them. V and J calls and clone size are copied from that table; D and trimming were computed from the DNA. The sample includes about 190,000 clones, approximately 84% of them seen just once. Germline V CDR1 and CDR2: SGHAT, FQNNGV. CDR3 size: 13 residues. V was trimmed by 1 base and J by 9 bases, leaving 9 bases between them. Participant age was roughly 18 to 95 years, and participants resided in fewer than 25 US areas. Clinical histories supplied by participants themselves formed the basis of cohort assignment.

The sample taken for sequencing was PBMCs or T cells enriched from blood (not recorded which). The clonotype comes from a woman aged 25-40 years who had recovered from COVID-19. This chain links TRBV11-2 with TRBJ2-2; D is perhaps TRBD1 (6 bases). The CDR3 protein is CASSLGGTWELFF. As DNA, the CDR3 is TGTGCCAGCAGCTTAGGTGGGACATGGGAGCTGTTTTTT.